The rows below give T cell receptor beta chains drawn from one sample of a study of T cell responses to AZD1222 COVID-19 vaccine. Generated by immunoSEQ multiplex PCR, the TCRdb table keeps only in-frame clones and is missing some. The sample lists around 170,000 clones, around nine tenths occurring once. The sample here was peripheral blood, taken 28 days after the second AZD1222 dose. The receptors here all came from an adult who received the AZD1222 COVID-19 vaccine. CDR3s include the opening cysteine and the closing phenylalanine or tryptophan. The D gene is left open where the match is weak.

J gene	D gene	V gene	CDR3 protein
TRBJ1-1	NA	TRBV9	CASSVVGAGNTEAFF
TRBJ1-1	TRBD1	TRBV5-1	CASSLTGTGGSTEAFF
TRBJ1-2	TRBD1	TRBV18	CASSPGTVYGYTF
TRBJ2-5	NA	TRBV7-8	CASSLGYSGAGAGETQYF
TRBJ1-4	NA	TRBV5-1	CASSLASRANEKLFF
TRBJ2-1	NA	TRBV30	CAWGTGTPRYNEQFF
TRBJ2-3	NA	TRBV3-1/TRBV3-2	CASSQADTQYF
TRBJ1-2	NA	TRBV2	CASRATNYGYTF
TRBJ2-1	NA	TRBV2	CASKPGSSYNEQFF
TRBJ1-2	NA	TRBV30	CAWRGGQDYGYTF
TRBJ1-1	NA	TRBV21-1	CASSESFMNTEAFF
TRBJ2-5	NA	TRBV9	CASSRTTAPVETQYF
TRBJ1-4	TRBD1	TRBV10-3	CAISEAAGGQAFF
TRBJ1-6	TRBD1	TRBV9	CASSVAGQVNSPLHF